Each of the 5 T cell receptor beta chains below was sequenced from the same sample in a study of shared clonotypes between healthy human individuals. The table came from immunoSEQ multiplex PCR; TCRdb's copy has only in-frame clones and leaves some out. The data contain 600,000 or so clones, roughly 96% of them singletons. Terminally differentiated effector memory CD45RA+ cells were excluded by CCR7 positive selection of CD45RO-negative cells. Sequencing was performed on naive CD8+ T cells sorted from blood. The receptor source for this set is a woman aged 25 to 39 in good health.

In its sample, this clone was seen once. The rearrangement links TRBV13 to TRBJ2-1; 7 positions agree with TRBD2. The V gene end was trimmed by 1 base and the J gene end by 7 bases; junction bases not matched to a gene: 13. CDR1 and CDR2 (germline): PRHDT, FYEKMQ (reference sequence). The CDR3 is 17 residues long. CDR3 loop: CASSLVSSGTPLNEQFF. In DNA form, the CDR3 reads TGTGCCAGCAGCTTAGTGTCTAGCGGAACACCTTTAAATGAGCAGTTCTTC.

The rearrangement joins TRBV19 to TRBJ1-2, with 9 bases identical to TRBD1. Germline values: CDR1 LNHDA, CDR2 SQIVND (reference sequence). This CDR3 region has 14 residues. Trimming removed 5 bases from V and 3 bases from J; junction bases left unmatched: 4. The CDR3 DNA follows: TGTGCCAGTAGTCGACAGGGGGGAGACTATGGCTACACCTTC. Translating gives CASSRQGGDYGYTF. Drawing the rest from reference TRBV19 and TRBJ1-2, the complete variable domain is DGGITQSPKYLFRKEGQNVTLSCEQNLNHDAMYWYRQDPGQGLRLIYYSQIVNDFQKGDIAEGYSVSREKKESFPLTVTSAQKNPTAFYLCASSRQGGDYGYTFGSGTRLTVV.

The rearrangement uses TRBV6-5 and TRBJ2-2, with D unresolved. The germline V gene encodes CDR1 MNHEY and CDR2 SVGAGI. The CDR3 covers 15 residues. Trimming took off 2 bases at V and 6 bases at J, with 13 bases between the two ends. CDR3 sequence: CASSYIGQTSGELFF. CDR3 nucleotides: TGTGCCAGCAGTTACATAGGCCAGACCTCCGGGGAGCTGTTTTTT.

This clone came up once. The chain joins TRBV30 to TRBJ1-4, with D maybe TRBD1 (5 bases). The V and J ends lost 0 bases and 3 bases respectively, with 11 bases between them. CDR1 is GTSNPN, CDR2 SVGIG, per germline (reference sequence). The CDR3 contains 15 residues. As DNA, the CDR3 is TGTGCCTGGAGTGTAGTGGGGACGGCTAATGAAAAACTGTTTTTT. It is translated as CAWSVVGTANEKLFF.

This clone appeared a few times. The same CDR3 can be traced to other DNA sequences in this sample. The chain employs TRBV5-6 and TRBJ2-7; unclear D gene. This CDR3 has 12 residues. With 0 bases removed from V and 4 bases from J, the gap between germline ends came to 5 bases. Germline values: CDR1 SGHDT, CDR2 YYEEEE. The CDR3 DNA follows: TGTGCCAGCAGCTTGGGAGGATACGAGCAGTACTTC. This gives the protein CASSLGGYEQYF.